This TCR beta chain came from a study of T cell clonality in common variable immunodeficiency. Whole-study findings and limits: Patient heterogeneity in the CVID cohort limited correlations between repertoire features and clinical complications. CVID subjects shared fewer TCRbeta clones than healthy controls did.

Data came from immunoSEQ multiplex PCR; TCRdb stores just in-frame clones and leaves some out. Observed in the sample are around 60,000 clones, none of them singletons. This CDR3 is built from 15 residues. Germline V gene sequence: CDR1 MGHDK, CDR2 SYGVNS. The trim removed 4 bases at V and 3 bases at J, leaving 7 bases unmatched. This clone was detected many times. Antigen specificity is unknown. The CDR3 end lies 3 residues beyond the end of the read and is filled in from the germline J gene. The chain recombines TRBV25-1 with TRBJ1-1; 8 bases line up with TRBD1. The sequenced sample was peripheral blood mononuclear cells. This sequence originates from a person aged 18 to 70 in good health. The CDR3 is CASSGWTGKDTEAFF. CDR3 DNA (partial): TGTGCCAGCAGTGGATGGACAGGGAAGGACACTGAA.